The rows below give T cell receptor beta chains drawn from one sample of a study of blood T cell repertoires in COVID-19. The protocol was immunoSEQ multiplex PCR, while the TCRdb copy is restricted to in-frame clones and leaves out a portion. Of more than 85,000 clones in the sample, around four fifths were seen once. The source material was peripheral blood. These receptors all come from a woman aged 55-69 years with acute or convalescent COVID-19. CDR3s include the opening cysteine and the closing phenylalanine or tryptophan. D genes are given only for firm matches.

D gene: .; V gene: TRBV7-2; CDR3 protein: CASSLYYNQPQHF
D gene: .; V gene: TRBV6-6; CDR3 protein: CASTSQGAGANVLTF
D gene: TRBD1; V gene: TRBV6-1; CDR3 protein: CASSENRGFGNQPQHF
D gene: .; V gene: TRBV2; CDR3 protein: CASTPGQAGCTF
D gene: .; V gene: TRBV29-1; CDR3 protein: CSVVLSVPPREKLFF
D gene: TRBD1; V gene: TRBV10-3; CDR3 protein: CAISEGAYGYTF
D gene: TRBD1; V gene: TRBV7-2; CDR3 protein: CASSLQAGGGGYTF
D gene: .; V gene: TRBV6-5; CDR3 protein: CASSRQDPLAEQYF
D gene: .; V gene: TRBV5-1; CDR3 protein: CASSPDDEGEAFF
D gene: TRBD1; V gene: TRBV6-6; CDR3 protein: CASSYSGQGGQPQHF
D gene: .; V gene: TRBV19; CDR3 protein: CASSIGGVYTHGYTF
D gene: .; V gene: TRBV11-2; CDR3 protein: CASSQTRSNYGYTF
D gene: .; V gene: TRBV2; CDR3 protein: CASRSDTNTGELFF
D gene: .; V gene: TRBV3-1/TRBV3-2; CDR3 protein: CASSQDGWRGKLFF